This T cell receptor beta chain came from a study of T cells expressing NK-cell markers. Per the germline V gene, CDR1 is SGDLS and CDR2 is YYNGEE. The length of the CDR3 is 17 residues. After re-calling the 5' RACE reads, TCRdb lists one entry per CDR3 protein, DNA absent. This sample's table reports thousands of distinct CDR3 sequences. The receptor comes from a man aged 18-69 years in good health. The rearrangement uses TRBV9 and TRBJ2-3; no DNA is available, so the TRBD2 call from TCRdb remains unchecked. Sequenced material: blood T cells: a sorted CD56 or NKG2C T cell subset, CD4+ or CD8+ T cells, or bulk PBMC T cells (not recorded which). The CDR3 loop reads CASSVEIAGGPADTQYF.